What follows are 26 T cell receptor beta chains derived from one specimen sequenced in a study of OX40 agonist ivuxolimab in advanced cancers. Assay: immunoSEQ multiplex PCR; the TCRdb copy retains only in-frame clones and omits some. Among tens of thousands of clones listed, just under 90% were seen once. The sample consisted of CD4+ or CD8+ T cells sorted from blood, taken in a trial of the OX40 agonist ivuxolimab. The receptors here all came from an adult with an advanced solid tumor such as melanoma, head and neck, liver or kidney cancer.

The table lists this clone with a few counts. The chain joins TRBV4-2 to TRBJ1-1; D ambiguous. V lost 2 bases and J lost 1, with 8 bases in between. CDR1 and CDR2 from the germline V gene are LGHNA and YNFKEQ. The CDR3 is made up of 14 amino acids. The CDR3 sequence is CASSQRRENTEAFF. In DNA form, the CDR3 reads TGTGCCAGCAGCCAAAGGCGGGAGAACACTGAAGCTTTCTTT.

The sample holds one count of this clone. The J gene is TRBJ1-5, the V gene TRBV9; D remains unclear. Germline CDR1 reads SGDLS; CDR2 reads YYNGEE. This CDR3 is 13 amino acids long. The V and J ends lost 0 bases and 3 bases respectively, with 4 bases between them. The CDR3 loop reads CASSVGSNQPQHF. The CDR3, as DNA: TGTGCCAGCAGCGTAGGGTCCAATCAGCCCCAGCATTTT.

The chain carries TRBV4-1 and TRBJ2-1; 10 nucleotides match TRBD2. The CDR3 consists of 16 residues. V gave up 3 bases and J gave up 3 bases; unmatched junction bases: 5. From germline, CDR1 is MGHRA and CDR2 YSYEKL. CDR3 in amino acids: CASSQIAGGFYNEQFF. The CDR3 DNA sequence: TGCGCCAGCAGCCAGATAGCGGGAGGTTTCTACAATGAGCAGTTCTTC.

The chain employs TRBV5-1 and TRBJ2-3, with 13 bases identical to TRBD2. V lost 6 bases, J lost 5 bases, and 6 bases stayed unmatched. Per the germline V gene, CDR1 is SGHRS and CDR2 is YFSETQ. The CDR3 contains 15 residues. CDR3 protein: CASKRLAGGGDTQYF. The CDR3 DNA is TGCGCCAGCAAGAGACTAGCGGGAGGTGGAGATACGCAGTATTTT.

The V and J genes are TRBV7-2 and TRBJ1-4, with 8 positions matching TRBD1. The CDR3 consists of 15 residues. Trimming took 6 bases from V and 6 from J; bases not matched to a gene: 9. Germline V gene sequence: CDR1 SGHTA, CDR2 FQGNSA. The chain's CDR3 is CASSRDRGRHEKLFF. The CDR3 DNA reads TGTGCCAGCAGTCGCGACAGGGGTAGGCATGAAAAACTGTTTTTT.

The CDR3 region has the DNA TGCGCCAGCAGCCTGGGACAGGGATCTTTGGATGAGCAGTTCTTC. The encoded protein is CASSLGQGSLDEQFF. The chain has TRBV4-1 and TRBJ2-1; 9 bases map to TRBD1. Trimming removed 4 bases from V and 8 bases from J; junction bases left unmatched: 9. CDR1 MGHRA and CDR2 YSYEKL come from the germline V gene. The CDR3 extends over 15 amino acids.

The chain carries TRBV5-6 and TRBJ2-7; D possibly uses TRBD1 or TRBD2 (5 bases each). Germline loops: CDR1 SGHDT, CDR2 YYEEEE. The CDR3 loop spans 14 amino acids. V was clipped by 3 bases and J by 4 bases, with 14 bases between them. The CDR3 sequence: CASSYPGTEYEQYF. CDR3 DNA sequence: TGTGCCAGCAGCTATCCGGGGACCGAATACGAGCAGTACTTC.

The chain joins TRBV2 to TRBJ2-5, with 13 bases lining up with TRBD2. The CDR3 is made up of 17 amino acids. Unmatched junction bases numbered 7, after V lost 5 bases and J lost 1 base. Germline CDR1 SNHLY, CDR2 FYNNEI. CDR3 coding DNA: TGTGCCAGCAGTTTACTAGCGGGAGGGGGGGTCCAAGAGACCCAGTACTTC. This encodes CASSLLAGGGVQETQYF. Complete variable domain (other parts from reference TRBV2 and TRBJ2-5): EPEVTQTPSHQVTQMGQEVILRCVPISNHLYFYWYRQILGQKVEFLVSFYNNEISEKSEIFDDQFSVERPDGSNFTLKIRSTKLEDSAMYFCASSLLAGGGVQETQYFGPGTRLLVL.

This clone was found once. CDR3 DNA sequence: TGTGCCAGCAGCCCACGGACAGGCTGGGGGGCCTCCTACGAGCAGTACTTC. Protein: CASSPRTGWGASYEQYF. The gene calls are TRBV21-1 and TRBJ2-7; the table names TRBD1, a call not compared with the DNA. TRBV21-1 is labeled a pseudogene. CDR3 length: 17 amino acids.

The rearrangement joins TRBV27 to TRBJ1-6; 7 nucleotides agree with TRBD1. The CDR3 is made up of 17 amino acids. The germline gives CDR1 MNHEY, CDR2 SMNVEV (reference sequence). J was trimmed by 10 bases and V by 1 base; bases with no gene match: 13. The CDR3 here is CASSLFVRGSFWSPLHF. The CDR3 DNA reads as TGTGCCAGCAGTTTATTCGTCAGGGGGAGTTTTTGGTCACCCCTCCACTTT.

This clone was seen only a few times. CDR3 sequence reads: CASSFRTSAYNEQFF. In nucleotides, the CDR3 is TGTGCCAGCAGCTTCCGGACTAGCGCATACAATGAGCAGTTCTTC. V and J are TRBV11-2 and TRBJ2-1, with 9 bases fitting TRBD2. Germline V gene lookup returns CDR1 SGHAT and CDR2 FQNNGV. The CDR3 length is 15 residues. With 3 bases clipped from V and 4 bases from J, the junction kept 4 bases outside the gene matches.

The CDR3 loop reads CASSLATGGLYEQYF. The CDR3 DNA reads as TGCGCCAGCAGCTTGGCAACGGGAGGGCTTTACGAGCAGTACTTC. The V and J genes are TRBV5-1 and TRBJ2-7; 8 positions agree with TRBD2. CDR1 and CDR2 from the germline V gene are SGHRS and YFSETQ. The J segment lost 4 bases and the V segment lost 0 bases, leaving 6 bases of the junction unmatched. There are 15 residues in the CDR3.

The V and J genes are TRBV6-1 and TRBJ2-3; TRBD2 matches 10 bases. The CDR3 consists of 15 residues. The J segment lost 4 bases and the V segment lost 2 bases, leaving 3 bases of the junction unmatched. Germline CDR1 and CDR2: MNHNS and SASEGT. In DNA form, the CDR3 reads TGTGCCAGCAGTGAACTAGCGGGAGCGGCAGATACGCAGTATTTT. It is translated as CASSELAGAADTQYF.

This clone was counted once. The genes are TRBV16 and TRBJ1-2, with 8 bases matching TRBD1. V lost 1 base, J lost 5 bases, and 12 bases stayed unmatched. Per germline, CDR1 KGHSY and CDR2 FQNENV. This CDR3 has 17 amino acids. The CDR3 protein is CASSQYRGDLTYYGYTF. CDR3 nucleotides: TGTGCCAGCAGCCAATACAGGGGGGACCTAACTTATTATGGCTACACCTTC. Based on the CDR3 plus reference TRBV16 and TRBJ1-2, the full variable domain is GEEVAQTPKHLVRGEGQKAKLYCAPIKGHSYVFWYQQVLKNEFKFLISFQNENVFDETGMPKERFSAKCLPNSPCSLEIQATKLEDSAVYFCASSQYRGDLTYYGYTFGSGTRLTVV.

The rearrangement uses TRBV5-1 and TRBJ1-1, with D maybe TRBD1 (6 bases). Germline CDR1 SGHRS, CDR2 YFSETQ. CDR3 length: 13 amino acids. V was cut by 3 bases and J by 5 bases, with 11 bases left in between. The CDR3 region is CASSSEQGTEAFF. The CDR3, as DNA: TGCGCCAGCAGCTCGGAACAGGGAACTGAAGCTTTCTTT.

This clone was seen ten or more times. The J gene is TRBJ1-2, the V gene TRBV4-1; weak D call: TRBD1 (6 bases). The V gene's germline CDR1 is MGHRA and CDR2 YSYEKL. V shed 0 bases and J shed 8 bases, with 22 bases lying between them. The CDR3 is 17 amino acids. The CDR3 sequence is CASSQDWAGANLLGYTF. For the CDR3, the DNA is TGCGCCAGCAGCCAAGATTGGGCGGGGGCCAACCTGCTAGGCTACACCTTC.

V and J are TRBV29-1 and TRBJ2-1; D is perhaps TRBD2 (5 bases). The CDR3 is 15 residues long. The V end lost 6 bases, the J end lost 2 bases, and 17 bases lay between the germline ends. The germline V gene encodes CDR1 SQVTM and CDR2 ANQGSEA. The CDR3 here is CSVVLASQTYNEQFF. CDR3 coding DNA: TGCAGCGTCGTATTAGCGAGCCAAACCTACAATGAGCAGTTCTTC.

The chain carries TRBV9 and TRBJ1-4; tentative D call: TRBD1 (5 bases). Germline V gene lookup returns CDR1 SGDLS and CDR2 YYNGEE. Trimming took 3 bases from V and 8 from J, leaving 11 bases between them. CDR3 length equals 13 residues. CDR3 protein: CASSAGGEEKLFF. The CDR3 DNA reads TGTGCCAGCAGCGCCGGAGGGGAGGAAAAACTGTTTTTT.

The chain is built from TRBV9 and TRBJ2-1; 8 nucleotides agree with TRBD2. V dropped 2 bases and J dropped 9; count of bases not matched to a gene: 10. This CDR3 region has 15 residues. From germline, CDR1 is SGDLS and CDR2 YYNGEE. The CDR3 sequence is CASSVGAGEVSEQFF. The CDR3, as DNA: TGTGCCAGCAGCGTTGGAGCGGGAGAGGTGAGTGAGCAGTTCTTC.

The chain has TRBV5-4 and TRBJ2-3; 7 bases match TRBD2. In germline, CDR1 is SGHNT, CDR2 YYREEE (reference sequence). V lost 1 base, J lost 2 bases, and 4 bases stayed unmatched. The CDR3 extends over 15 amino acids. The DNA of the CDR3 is TGTGCCAGCAGCTTGCCCGGGAGGAACACAGATACGCAGTATTTT. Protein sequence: CASSLPGRNTDTQYF.

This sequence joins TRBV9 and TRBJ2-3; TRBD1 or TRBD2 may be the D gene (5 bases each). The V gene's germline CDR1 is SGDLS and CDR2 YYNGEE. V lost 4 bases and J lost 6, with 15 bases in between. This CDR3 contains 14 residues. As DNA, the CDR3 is TGTGCCAGCAGCTCCAGGGAGTCCCCCGATACGCAGTATTTT. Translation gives CASSSRESPDTQYF.

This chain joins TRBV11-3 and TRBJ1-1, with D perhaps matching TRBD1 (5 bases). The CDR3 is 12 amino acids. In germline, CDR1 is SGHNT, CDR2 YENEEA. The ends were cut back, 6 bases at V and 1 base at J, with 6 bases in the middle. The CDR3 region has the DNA TGTGCCAGCAGGGGGGGGAACACTGAAGCTTTCTTT. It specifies CASRGGNTEAFF.

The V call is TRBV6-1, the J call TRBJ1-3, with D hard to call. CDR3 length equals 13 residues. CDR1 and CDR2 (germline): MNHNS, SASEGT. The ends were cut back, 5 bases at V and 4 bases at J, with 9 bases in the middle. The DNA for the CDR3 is TGTGCCAGCAGTCCAGGAAGAGGAAACACCATATATTTT. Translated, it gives CASSPGRGNTIYF.

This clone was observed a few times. The CDR3 region is CASSRDRGQPNTEAFF. DNA for the CDR3: TGCGCCAGCAGCAGAGACAGGGGGCAACCGAACACTGAAGCTTTCTTT. The chain has TRBV5-1 and TRBJ1-1, with TRBD1 matching over 10 bases. The germline V gene has CDR1 SGHRS and CDR2 YFSETQ. V gave up 4 bases and J gave up 1 base; unmatched junction bases: 7. This CDR3 contains 16 residues.

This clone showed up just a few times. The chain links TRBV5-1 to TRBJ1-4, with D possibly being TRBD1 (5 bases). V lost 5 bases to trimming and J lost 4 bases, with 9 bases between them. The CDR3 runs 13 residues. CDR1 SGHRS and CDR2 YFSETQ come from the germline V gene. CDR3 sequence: CASREGINEKLFF. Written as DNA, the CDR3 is TGCGCCAGCAGAGAGGGGATTAATGAAAAACTGTTTTTT. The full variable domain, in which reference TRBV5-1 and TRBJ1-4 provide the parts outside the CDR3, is KAGVTQTPRYLIKTRGQQVTLSCSPISGHRSVSWYQQTPGQGLQFLFEYFSETQRNKGNFPGRFSGRQFSNSRSEMNVSTLELGDSALYLCASREGINEKLFFGSGTQLSVL.

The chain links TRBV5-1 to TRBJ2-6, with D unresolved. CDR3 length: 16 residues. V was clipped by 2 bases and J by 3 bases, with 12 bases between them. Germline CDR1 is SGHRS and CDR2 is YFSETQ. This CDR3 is CASSLRLAGGANVLTF. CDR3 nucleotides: TGCGCCAGCAGCTTACGGCTGGCAGGTGGGGCCAACGTCCTGACTTTC.